The entry below gives a single T cell receptor (beta chain) sequence along with its context. This CDR3 has 14 residues. V lost 2 bases to trimming and J lost 5 bases, with 10 bases between them. Per the germline V gene, CDR1 is MNHEY and CDR2 is SMNVEV (reference sequence). The sample is drawn from a study of T cell changes during pregnancy in multiple sclerosis. Using immunoSEQ multiplex PCR, the repertoire was profiled, and TCRdb retains in-frame clones only, with some absent. The repertoire holds 30,000 to 50,000 clones, with approximately 91% as singletons. The source is a female donor in good health, enrolled as a control in a pregnancy study. The sequenced sample was CD4+ T cells from peripheral blood mononuclear cells, obtained in the third trimester of pregnancy. V gene TRBV27 combines with J gene TRBJ1-5; tentatively, D is TRBD1 (6 bases). The CDR3 sequence: CASSLRGGDQPQHF. The CDR3 nucleotides are TGTGCCAGCAGTTTACGAGGGGGTGATCAGCCCCAGCATTTT.